The 25 T cell receptor beta chains reported below all come from one sample, sequenced in a study of blood T cell repertoires in COVID-19. Sequencing was performed with immunoSEQ multiplex PCR; in TCRdb, only in-frame clones are kept and a portion is missing. The sample consists of about 90,000 clones, around nine tenths of them appearing once. Sample: peripheral blood. These receptor sequences come from a man in his forties or fifties with acute or convalescent COVID-19.

This chain joins TRBV6-5 and TRBJ2-7, with 9 bases matching TRBD2. Germline V CDR1 and CDR2: MNHEY, SVGAGI. The CDR3 spans 14 residues. V shed 6 bases and J 5 bases; nucleotides not matched to a gene: 8. In DNA, the CDR3 is TGTGCCAGCAGACCACCTAGCGGGACGAACGAGCAGTACTTC. Translated: CASRPPSGTNEQYF.

This clone was picked up a small number of times. The J gene is TRBJ2-7, the V gene TRBV2; D call uncertain. Germline V gene lookup returns CDR1 SNHLY and CDR2 FYNNEI. Trimming left V 8 bases short and J 7 bases short, with 15 bases between. CDR3 length: 12 residues. CDR3 sequence (DNA): TGTGCCAGCGTAGACGGGTTATCTGAGCAGTACTTC. The encoded protein is CASVDGLSEQYF.

This chain joins TRBV9 and TRBJ2-2; tentative D call: TRBD2 (5 bases). V lost 3 bases and J 7 bases, leaving 7 bases between the germline ends. The CDR3 extends over 12 amino acids. Germline CDR1 and CDR2: SGDLS and YYNGEE. The CDR3 coding sequence is TGTGCCAGCAGCGCCGGAGGCGGGGAGCTGTTTTTT. Residues: CASSAGGGELFF.

This chain uses TRBV6-2 or TRBV6-3 with TRBJ2-7; TRBD2 is a possible D gene (7 bases). The ends were cut back, 5 bases at V and 5 bases at J, with 16 bases in the middle. CDR3 length: 14 residues. Per the germline V gene, CDR1 is MNHEY and CDR2 is SVGEGT. CDR3 sequence (DNA): TGTGCCAGCAGTACCTGGGGGGGCGGAGACGAGCAGTACTTC. Translation gives CASSTWGGGDEQYF.

The chain combines TRBV6-6 with TRBJ1-4; 8 bases line up with TRBD1. The CDR3 consists of 16 residues. Looked up from germline, CDR1 is MNHNY and CDR2 is SVGAGI (reference sequence). V was pared by 5 bases and J by 5 bases, with 10 bases of the junction left unmatched. The CDR3 spells CASSRGGTGQNEKLFF. CDR3 coding DNA: TGTGCCAGCAGTCGAGGGGGGACAGGACAAAATGAAAAACTGTTTTTT.

The J gene is TRBJ1-5, the V gene TRBV5-1; TRBD1 is a possible D gene (5 bases). Germline CDR1 SGHRS, CDR2 YFSETQ. The CDR3 covers 15 residues. V dropped 1 base and J dropped 6 bases, with 14 bases sitting between them. CDR3 sequence (DNA): TGCGCCAGCAGCTTGTCGGGGGAAGAGGGTCAGCCCCAGCATTTT. Translating it yields CASSLSGEEGQPQHF.

The gene calls are TRBV9 and TRBJ2-5; tentative D call: TRBD1 (5 bases). Germline values: CDR1 SGDLS, CDR2 YYNGEE. There are 15 residues in the CDR3. The V end was cut by 6 bases, the J end by 0 bases, with 15 bases between. CDR3: CASTKASGNQETQYF. CDR3 in DNA: TGTGCCAGCACCAAGGCCTCAGGGAACCAAGAGACCCAGTACTTC. Supplemented by reference TRBV9 and TRBJ2-5, the full variable domain reads DSGVTQTPKHLITATGQRVTLRCSPRSGDLSVYWYQQSLDQGLQFLIQYYNGEERAKGNILERFSAQQFPDLHSELNLSSLELGDSALYFCASTKASGNQETQYFGPGTRLLVL.

The DNA for the CDR3 is TGTGCCAGCAACCGTGACAGGGGACCCTACGAGCAGTACTTC. Its translation: CASNRDRGPYEQYF. The rearrangement joins TRBV6-5 to TRBJ2-7; 8 bases are shared with TRBD1. This CDR3 spans 14 amino acids. The trim removed 7 bases at V and 2 bases at J, leaving 7 bases unmatched. The germline V gene encodes CDR1 MNHEY and CDR2 SVGAGI.

The chain is built from TRBV4-2 and TRBJ1-6, with D unresolved. This CDR3 has 15 residues. The V end lost 4 bases, the J end lost 10 bases, and 17 bases lay between the germline ends. Germline lookup yields CDR1 LGHNA and CDR2 YNFKEQ. In DNA form, the CDR3 reads TGTGCCAGCAGCCCGGATCGGAGGGCAGGATCACCCCTCCACTTT. Translating gives CASSPDRRAGSPLHF.

The chain recombines TRBV10-3 with TRBJ2-7; maybe TRBD1 (6 bases). CDR1 and CDR2 (germline): ENHRY, SYGVKD. This CDR3 region has 15 residues. The germline V and J ends were trimmed by 2 bases and 0 bases, with 11 bases remaining between them. CDR3 residues: CAISERTASSYEQYF. The DNA for the CDR3 is TGTGCCATCAGTGAGCGGACAGCTAGCTCCTACGAGCAGTACTTC.

This clone was counted once. The chain uses TRBV7-2 and TRBJ2-3; 10 bases match TRBD2. V lost 7 bases to trimming and J lost 7 bases; unmatched junction nucleotides: 11. Germline V gene data show CDR1 as SGHTA and CDR2 as FQGNSA. The CDR3 extends over 15 amino acids. The CDR3 DNA follows: TGTGCCAGCAATACCGGGACTAGCGCCACGAATACGCAGTATTTT. Translating gives CASNTGTSATNTQYF. The full variable domain, with the rest looked up from reference TRBV7-2 and TRBJ2-3, is GAGVSQSPSNKVTEKGKDVELRCDPISGHTALYWYRQSLGQGLEFLIYFQGNSAPDKSGLPSDRFSAERTGGSVSTLTIQRTQQEDSAVYLCASNTGTSATNTQYFGPGTRLTVL.

The chain employs TRBV21-1 and TRBJ1-1; whether TRBD1, the table's D call, matches the DNA was not checked. TRBV21-1 is assigned pseudogene status. The length of the CDR3 is 17 residues. CDR3 DNA sequence: TGTGCCAGCAGCAAAAACCCCCGGGACAGCATGAACACTGAAGCTTTCTTT. It encodes CASSKNPRDSMNTEAFF.

Here the CDR3 DNA reads TGTGCCAGCAGTGAACGGACAGGGGCCGGCTGGGAAAAACTGTTTTTT. Encoded protein: CASSERTGAGWEKLFF. The J gene is TRBJ1-4, the V gene TRBV2, with 9 bases that match TRBD1. In germline, CDR1 is SNHLY, CDR2 FYNNEI. V was pared by 2 bases and J by 8 bases, with 9 bases of the junction left unmatched. The CDR3 extends over 16 amino acids.

This chain connects TRBV7-2 to TRBJ2-1; 7 bases fit TRBD1. CDR3 length: 15 residues. V was clipped by 1 base and J by 12 bases; unmatched bases: 12. Germline values: CDR1 SGHTA, CDR2 FQGNSA. The CDR3 reads CASSLGDYRGRRQFF. DNA of the CDR3: TGTGCCAGCAGCTTAGGCGACTACAGGGGACGCAGGCAGTTCTTC.

This chain joins TRBV4-2 and TRBJ1-2; TRBD1 is a possible D gene (5 bases). In germline, CDR1 is LGHNA, CDR2 YNFKEQ. The CDR3 consists of 15 residues. Trimming stripped 3 bases from V and 7 bases from J, with 18 bases between. CDR3 bases: TGTGCCAGCAGCCATAGGGGCTCAAGGCTTCTTGGCTACACCTTC. Translation gives CASSHRGSRLLGYTF.

The gene calls are TRBV12-5 and TRBJ1-6; 7 nucleotides match TRBD1. Germline V gene data show CDR1 as LGHNT and CDR2 as FRNRAP. The CDR3 is 14 amino acids. V shed 6 bases, J shed 7 bases, and the junction held 6 bases outside the gene matches. This CDR3 reads CASGSGTVNSPLHF. In DNA, the CDR3 is TGTGCTAGTGGCTCCGGGACAGTAAATTCACCCCTCCACTTT.

The chain has TRBV3-1 (or the pseudogene TRBV3-2) and TRBJ2-1; weak D call: TRBD2 (6 bases). The CDR3 has 12 amino acids. CDR1 and CDR2 from the germline V gene are LGHDT and YNNKEL (reference sequence). Trimming pared 4 bases from V and 15 bases from J, leaving 16 bases between. The DNA of the CDR3 is TGTGCCAGCAGCCGGCGGGACTCCGTTACGTTCTTC. It translates to CASSRRDSVTFF.

This clone was seen just once. The chain has TRBV23-1 and TRBJ2-1; 9 bases map to TRBD2. TRBV23-1 is designated an ORF whose function remains uncertain. The CDR3 totals 17 residues. Trimming at V came to 0 bases and at J to 7 bases, leaving 10 bases not matched to a gene. In DNA, the CDR3 is TGCGCCAGCAGTCAATCGTCGGCGGGAGGGCCGGGGAATGAGCAGTTCTTC. It translates to CASSQSSAGGPGNEQFF.

This chain uses TRBV6-5 with TRBJ2-7; 7 positions agree with TRBD2. The J segment lost 5 bases and the V segment lost 5 bases, leaving 9 bases of the junction unmatched. Germline V gene data show CDR1 as MNHEY and CDR2 as SVGAGI. The CDR3 runs to 14 residues. The CDR3 region is CASSRGEGRDEQYF. The CDR3 region has the DNA TGTGCCAGCAGTCGGGGGGAGGGACGGGACGAGCAGTACTTC.

A single count supports this clone. V is TRBV2 and J is TRBJ2-5; D gene unclear. Trimming took 6 bases from V and 2 from J, leaving 7 bases between them. In germline, CDR1 is SNHLY, CDR2 FYNNEI. The CDR3 consists of 12 residues. This CDR3 reads CASREQQETQYF. The CDR3 bases are TGTGCCAGCAGAGAACAGCAAGAGACCCAGTACTTC.

The chain has TRBV12-3 or TRBV12-4 and TRBJ2-3, with TRBD2 as a possible D gene (6 bases). This CDR3 comprises 13 residues. Trimming stripped 6 bases from V and 3 bases from J, with 10 bases between. CDR3 sequence reads: CASRRSGTDTQYF. The CDR3 DNA follows: TGTGCCAGCAGGCGTAGCGGAACAGATACGCAGTATTTT.

The rearrangement links TRBV10-1 to TRBJ2-7; 8 nucleotides align to TRBD1. Trimming took 3 bases from V and 3 from J; bases not matched to a gene: 4. The CDR3 sequence is 14 residues long. In germline, CDR1 is WNHNN, CDR2 SYGVQD (reference sequence). The CDR3 protein is CASSDFRGHYEQYF. The CDR3, as DNA: TGCGCCAGCAGTGATTTCAGGGGGCACTACGAGCAGTACTTC.

The V gene is TRBV9, the J gene TRBJ2-7; weak D call: TRBD2 (5 bases). Trimming removed 0 bases from V and 0 bases from J, with 7 bases in between. Germline V CDR1 and CDR2: SGDLS, YYNGEE. The CDR3 extends over 14 amino acids. The CDR3 bases are TGTGCCAGCAGCGTAGCCGGACTCTCCTACGAGCAGTACTTC. It is translated as CASSVAGLSYEQYF. The full variable domain, its missing parts supplied by reference TRBV9 and TRBJ2-7, is DSGVTQTPKHLITATGQRVTLRCSPRSGDLSVYWYQQSLDQGLQFLIQYYNGEERAKGNILERFSAQQFPDLHSELNLSSLELGDSALYFCASSVAGLSYEQYFGPGTRLTVT.

The genes are TRBV29-1 and TRBJ2-1; D gene unclear. Trimming removed 5 bases at V and 5 bases at J, with 7 bases between. The CDR3 sequence is 11 residues long. Germline V lookup: CDR1 SQVTM, CDR2 ANQGSEA. The CDR3 reads CSVRRHNEQFF. The CDR3 coding sequence is TGCAGCGTTCGGCGGCACAATGAGCAGTTCTTC.

J is TRBJ2-7 and V is TRBV11-3, with 10 bases matching TRBD2. This CDR3 has 15 amino acids. Per the germline V gene, CDR1 is SGHNT and CDR2 is YENEEA. The ends lost 4 bases at V and 3 bases at J; junction bases unmatched: 6. The CDR3 bases are TGTGCCAGCAGCTCCAGCGGGGGGGCCTACTACGAGCAGTACTTC. Translating gives CASSSSGGAYYEQYF.